What follows are 20 T cell receptor beta chains derived from one specimen sequenced in a study of T cells after yellow fever vaccination. TCRdb reanalysed the 5' RACE reads using MiXCR and keeps one entry per CDR3 protein. The data contain some 260,000 distinct CDR3 sequences, 5.2% of them singletons. The source was CD4+ T cells sorted from PBMCs, collected on the day of the yellow fever booster vaccination. These receptors were obtained from a man between 18 and 35 years old who received the YFV17D yellow fever vaccine.

This clonotype was observed many times. V usage is TRBV7-2 and J usage is TRBJ2-2; TRBD2 matches 8 bases. V gave up 4 bases and J gave up 6 bases; unmatched junction bases: 4. This CDR3 is built from 14 residues. Per germline, CDR1 SGHTA and CDR2 FQGNSA. CDR3 nucleotide sequence: TGTGCCAGCAGCTCCGGGGGGGCCGCCGGGGAGCTGTTTTTT. Translating it yields CASSSGGAAGELFF.

V gene TRBV5-6 combines with J gene TRBJ2-7; no definite D call. From germline, CDR1 is SGHDT and CDR2 YYEEEE. The length of the CDR3 is 14 residues. V shed 0 bases and J shed 3 bases, with 10 bases lying between them. The CDR3 DNA sequence: TGTGCCAGCAGCTTGGGGCAGATCGGCTACGAGCAGTACGTC. Its protein is CASSLGQIGYEQYV.

V and J are TRBV4-3 and TRBJ1-2; possible D gene TRBD1, 6 bases. The CDR3 spans 15 residues. With 4 bases removed from V and 2 bases from J, the gap between germline ends came to 14 bases. CDR1 LGHNA and CDR2 YSLEER come from the germline V gene. CDR3 in amino acids: CASSLSPGANYGYTF. CDR3 in DNA: TGCGCCAGCAGCCTTAGTCCGGGGGCCAACTATGGCTACACCTTC.

At least ten counts were recorded for this clonotype. In DNA form, the CDR3 reads TGTGCCAGCAGACGCCGGGGTCAGCCCCAGCATTTT. Translation gives CASRRRGQPQHF. The V call is TRBV7-2, the J call TRBJ1-5; D unclear. Trimming left V 6 bases short and J 6 bases short, with 9 bases between. Per germline, CDR1 SGHTA and CDR2 FQGNSA. The CDR3 has 12 amino acids.

This clonotype was seen more than once but under ten times. This chain connects TRBV6-2 or TRBV6-3 to TRBJ1-5; 7 bases line up with TRBD1. The CDR3 is 15 residues long. With V trimmed by 0 bases and J by 8 bases, 7 bases remained unmatched. Germline V CDR1 and CDR2: MNHEY, SVGEGT. CDR3 bases: TGTGCCAGCAGTTACTCGGACAGGCAATTCGAGCCCCAGCATTTT. Protein sequence: CASSYSDRQFEPQHF.

This clonotype has only a few counts. The rearrangement uses TRBV2 and TRBJ1-1; the D gene is possibly TRBD1 (6 bases). V shed 6 bases and J shed 11 bases, with 13 bases lying between them. The CDR3 is 11 residues long. Per germline, CDR1 SNHLY and CDR2 FYNNEI. CDR3 nucleotide sequence: TGTGCCAGCAGAGGGGGGCTTGAGGCTTTCTTT. Translated, it gives CASRGGLEAFF.

This clonotype was observed at least ten times. The rearrangement uses TRBV10-3 and TRBJ2-5; D tentatively reads TRBD1 or TRBD2 (5 bases each). The CDR3 is 14 residues long. The germline V and J ends were trimmed by 3 bases and 6 bases, with 14 bases remaining between them. Per germline, CDR1 ENHRY and CDR2 SYGVKD. CDR3 sequence reads: CAISESWGSQTQYF. CDR3 bases: TGTGCCATCAGTGAATCTTGGGGGTCCCAGACCCAGTACTTC.

This clonotype was observed at least ten times. The chain has TRBV29-1 and TRBJ2-3, with 14 nucleotides matching TRBD2. In germline, CDR1 is SQVTM, CDR2 ANQGSEA. The J segment lost 0 bases and the V segment lost 3 bases, leaving 8 bases of the junction unmatched. There are 18 residues in the CDR3. The CDR3 region is CSVEGGTSGGLSTDTQYF. CDR3 DNA: TGCAGCGTTGAGGGAGGGACTAGCGGGGGCTTGAGCACAGATACGCAGTATTTT.

This clonotype was detected a few times. The chain uses TRBV5-5 and TRBJ2-3, with D perhaps matching TRBD2 (5 bases). The germline V gene encodes CDR1 SGHKS and CDR2 YYEKEE (reference sequence). This CDR3 region has 13 residues. Between the trimmed V and J ends, which lost 0 bases and 11 bases, there was a span of 13 bases. The CDR3 nucleotides are TGTGCCAGCAGCTTGGGCTTCGGGATTGGGCAGTATTTT. It yields the protein CASSLGFGIGQYF.

This clonotype was counted only a few times. CDR3 loop: CASSEALGQFNEQFF. CDR3 nucleotide sequence: TGTGCCAGCAGTGAAGCCCTCGGACAGTTCAATGAGCAGTTCTTC. This rearrangement joins TRBV2 to TRBJ2-1; tentatively, D is TRBD1 (6 bases). CDR3 length equals 15 residues. V was pared by 0 bases and J by 6 bases, with 12 bases between. Per the germline V gene, CDR1 is SNHLY and CDR2 is FYNNEI.

A word on this clonotype: This clone may be a read error of a much larger clone one base away. The rearrangement uses TRBV7-8 and TRBJ2-3; a weak D match, TRBD2 (5 bases). The V gene's germline CDR1 is SGHVS and CDR2 FQNEAQ. This CDR3 region has 16 residues. CDR3 coding DNA: TGTGCCAGCAGCTTAGCGCACAGCCCTAGCACAGATACGAAGTATTTT. Translation: CASSLAHSPSTDTKYF.

This clonotype was recorded at least ten times. The rearrangement links TRBV10-3 to TRBJ1-2; D remains unclear. The CDR3 contains 13 residues. Trimming shortened V by 2 bases and J by 1 base, and 5 bases separated the two germline ends. Germline loops: CDR1 ENHRY, CDR2 SYGVKD. The CDR3 protein is CAISETVNYGYTF. The CDR3 region has the DNA TGTGCCATCAGTGAGACGGTTAACTATGGCTACACCTTC.

This clonotype was observed a few times. The chain has TRBV5-1 and TRBJ2-2; possibly TRBD2 for D (6 bases). The CDR3 loop spans 14 amino acids. V was shortened by 2 bases and J by 4 bases, with 9 bases between the two germline ends. Germline CDR1 and CDR2: SGHRS and YFSETQ. CDR3 bases: TGCGCCAGCAGCTTTGGGACTCTCACCGGGGAGCTGTTTTTT. Encoded protein: CASSFGTLTGELFF.

This clonotype was seen many times. The chain is built from TRBV6-1 and TRBJ1-5; D is unresolved. V lost 2 bases, J lost 5 bases, and 13 bases lay in between. Germline CDR1 reads MNHNS; CDR2 reads SASEGT. The CDR3 consists of 15 residues. CDR3 sequence: CASSENGRSDQPQHF. CDR3 DNA sequence: TGTGCCAGCAGTGAAAATGGACGATCTGATCAGCCCCAGCATTTT.

This clonotype turned up a few times. The chain links TRBV19 to TRBJ2-7; 9 bases agree with TRBD1. Germline V gene lookup returns CDR1 LNHDA and CDR2 SQIVND (reference sequence). V trimming: 11 bases; J trimming: 6 bases; junction bases outside the gene matches: 14. The CDR3 is 14 residues long. The CDR3 loop reads CASRGDRVSGEQYF. As DNA, the CDR3 is TGTGCCTCCCGTGGGGACAGGGTGTCGGGCGAGCAGTACTTC. The full variable domain, with the rest looked up from reference TRBV19 and TRBJ2-7, is DGGITQSPKYLFRKEGQNVTLSCEQNLNHDAMYWYRQDPGQGLRLIYYSQIVNDFQKGDIAEGYSVSREKKESFPLTVTSAQKNPTAFYLCASRGDRVSGEQYFGPGTRLTVT.

The chain couples TRBV7-6 to TRBJ1-6, with D perhaps TRBD1 (5 bases). Germline loops: CDR1 SGHVS, CDR2 FNYEAQ. The length of the CDR3 is 13 residues. V lost 5 bases, J lost 9 bases, and 11 bases lay in between. The CDR3 region is CASSPDGASPLHF. The CDR3 DNA sequence: TGTGCCAGCAGCCCCGATGGGGCTTCACCCCTCCACTTT.

This clonotype was counted at least ten times. The chain combines TRBV20-1 with TRBJ1-6; maybe TRBD1 (6 bases). There are 14 residues in the CDR3. From germline, CDR1 is DFQATT and CDR2 SNEGSKA (reference sequence). Between the trimmed V and J ends, which lost 3 bases and 9 bases, there was a span of 15 bases. The CDR3 sequence is CSASPGGGGSPLHF. In DNA form, the CDR3 reads TGCAGTGCTAGTCCCGGGGGCGGCGGTTCACCCCTCCACTTT.

This clonotype was seen more than once but under ten times. CDR3 in amino acids: CASSLYPNYEQYF. DNA for the CDR3: TGTGCCAGCAGCTTATATCCTAACTACGAGCAGTACTTC. This chain joins TRBV11-2 and TRBJ2-7; D remains unclear. Between the trimmed V and J ends, which lost 2 bases and 3 bases, there was a span of 8 bases. This CDR3 is 13 amino acids long. Germline V gene lookup returns CDR1 SGHAT and CDR2 FQNNGV.

This clonotype showed up many times. The rearrangement links TRBV2 to TRBJ2-3, with 7 bases identical to TRBD2. V was pared by 4 bases and J by 8 bases, with 6 bases of the junction left unmatched. Germline CDR1 reads SNHLY; CDR2 reads FYNNEI. This CDR3 region has 13 residues. The chain's CDR3 is CASSVGTTGTQYF. CDR3 nucleotide sequence: TGTGCCAGCAGTGTCGGGACTACGGGTACGCAGTATTTT.

This clonotype occurred many times. The V and J genes are TRBV5-1 and TRBJ2-7; D gene ambiguous. Trimming took 4 bases from V and 2 from J, leaving 13 bases between them. The CDR3 is 14 amino acids. Germline lookup yields CDR1 SGHRS and CDR2 YFSETQ. The DNA for the CDR3 is TGCGCCAGCAGCCTGGCCAGGAGTCCCTACGAGCAGTACTTC. This codes for CASSLARSPYEQYF.